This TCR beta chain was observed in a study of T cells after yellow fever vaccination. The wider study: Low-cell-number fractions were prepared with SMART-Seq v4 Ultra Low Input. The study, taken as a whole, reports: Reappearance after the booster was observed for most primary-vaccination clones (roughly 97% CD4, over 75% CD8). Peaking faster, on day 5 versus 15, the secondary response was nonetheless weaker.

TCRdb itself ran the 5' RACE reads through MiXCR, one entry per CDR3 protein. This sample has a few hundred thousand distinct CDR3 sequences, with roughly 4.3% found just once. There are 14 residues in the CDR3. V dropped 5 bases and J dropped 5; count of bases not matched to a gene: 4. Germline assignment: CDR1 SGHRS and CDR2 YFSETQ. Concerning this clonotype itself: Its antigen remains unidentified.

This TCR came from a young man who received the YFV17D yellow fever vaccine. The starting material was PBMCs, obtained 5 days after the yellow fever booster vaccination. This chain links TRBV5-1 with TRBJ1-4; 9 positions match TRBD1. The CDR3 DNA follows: TGCGCCAGCAGTCACGGGACAGGGAATGAAAAACTGTTTTTT. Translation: CASSHGTGNEKLFF.